Each of the 25 T cell receptor beta chains below was sequenced from the same sample in a study of identical twins (dated by TCRdb to about 2016). Libraries were prepared through 5' RACE. Instrument used: Illumina HiSeq 2000. Through fastp at Q25 and MiXCR, TCRdb rebuilt clones from the public reads, retaining in-frame beta chains. Identical CDR3 proteins give one entry, which carries the most common genes and DNA. The sample data list more than 1.5 million distinct CDR3 sequences, and around 29% of these were observed just once. In total, the top ten clones hold roughly 0.3% of the sample. The specimen sequenced was cord blood. The receptors come from a newborn girl in good health.

CDR3 sequence reads: CASSQVVETRQETQYF. CDR3 nucleotide sequence: TGCGCCAGCAGCCAAGTAGTAGAGACAAGACAAGAGACCCAGTACTTC. The V gene is TRBV4-1, the J gene TRBJ2-5; D gene uncertain. V was pared by 1 base and J by 2 bases, with 14 bases between. The CDR3 covers 16 residues. CDR1 and CDR2 (germline): MGHRA, YSYEKL.

The V call is TRBV12-3 or TRBV12-4, the J call TRBJ2-7; perhaps D is TRBD1 or TRBD2 (5 bases each). V shed 3 bases and J shed 3 bases, with 15 bases lying between them. CDR3 length: 15 amino acids. DNA of the CDR3: TGTGCCAGCAGTTTTCGAGGGGCAGGCTACTACGAGCAGTACTTC. Its translation: CASSFRGAGYYEQYF.

This sequence joins TRBV20-1 and TRBJ1-6, with 7 bases that match TRBD1. The trim removed 3 bases at V and 5 bases at J, leaving 13 bases unmatched. CDR1 and CDR2 (germline): DFQATT, SNEGSKA (reference sequence). This CDR3 comprises 17 residues. The CDR3: CSARRDRALRHNSPLHF. The CDR3 DNA sequence: TGCAGTGCTAGGCGAGACAGGGCCCTCCGCCATAATTCACCCCTCCACTTT.

This clonotype has just a few counts. The gene calls are TRBV27 and TRBJ2-3; D gene ambiguous. CDR1 MNHEY and CDR2 SMNVEV come from the germline V gene (reference sequence). Trimming stripped 1 base from V and 2 bases from J, with 4 bases between. The CDR3 is made up of 13 amino acids. CDR3 nucleotides: TGTGCCAGCAGTTTATGGCTCACAGATACGCAGTATTTT. Its translation is CASSLWLTDTQYF.

The rearrangement links TRBV27 to TRBJ1-5, with 9 positions matching TRBD1. The CDR3 covers 13 residues. The V and J ends lost 5 bases and 15 bases, in that order; junction bases with no gene match: 11. Germline V CDR1 and CDR2: MNHEY, SMNVEV (reference sequence). CDR3 residues: CASSELDRGKRHF. In DNA, the CDR3 is TGTGCCAGCAGTGAACTGGACAGGGGTAAGAGGCATTTT.

This sequence joins TRBV4-2 and TRBJ2-3; 9 bases line up with TRBD2. The CDR3 is made up of 17 amino acids. The ends lost 1 base at V and 2 bases at J; junction bases unmatched: 7. Per the germline V gene, CDR1 is LGHNA and CDR2 is YNFKEQ. CDR3 residues: CASSQVERGANTDTQYF. CDR3 sequence (DNA): TGTGCCAGCAGCCAAGTTGAGCGGGGGGCAAACACAGATACGCAGTATTTT.

The CDR3 is CSAHPGTRNIQYF. DNA of the CDR3: TGCAGTGCCCACCCCGGGACTAGAAACATTCAGTACTTC. The J gene is TRBJ2-4, the V gene TRBV20-1; 8 nucleotides agree with TRBD2. V was clipped by 6 bases and J by 6 bases; unmatched bases: 7. This CDR3 has 13 amino acids. Germline CDR1 and CDR2: DFQATT and SNEGSKA (reference sequence).

This clonotype was seen only a few times. The V call is TRBV29-1, the J call TRBJ2-6; D uncertain. Germline loops: CDR1 SQVTM, CDR2 ANQGSEA. V lost 7 bases, J lost 0 bases, and 10 bases lay in between. There are 14 residues in the CDR3. The CDR3 nucleotides read TGCAGCGCTGGTCCAGTCTCTGGGGCCAACGTCCTGACTTTC. It yields the protein CSAGPVSGANVLTF.

This CDR3 reads CASSLGAGSGEQFF. CDR3 nucleotides: TGTGCCAGCAGTTTGGGAGCGGGAAGTGGTGAGCAGTTCTTC. The chain has TRBV28 and TRBJ2-1; TRBD2 matches 7 bases. The V gene end was trimmed by 3 bases and the J gene end by 9 bases; junction bases not matched to a gene: 8. The CDR3 sequence is 14 residues long. CDR1 and CDR2 (germline): MDHEN, SYDVKM.

J is TRBJ1-1 and V is TRBV9; possibly TRBD1 for D (5 bases). The CDR3 has 16 residues. V was trimmed by 0 bases and J by 0 bases, leaving 12 bases between them. Germline CDR1 and CDR2: SGDLS and YYNGEE. CDR3 region: CASSVGLVGVNTEAFF. CDR3 in DNA: TGTGCCAGCAGCGTAGGATTGGTGGGGGTGAACACTGAAGCTTTCTTT.

The chain carries TRBV5-1 and TRBJ2-3; D unresolved. Germline lookup yields CDR1 SGHRS and CDR2 YFSETQ. V was clipped by 5 bases and J by 1 base, with 8 bases between them. This CDR3 comprises 13 residues. The CDR3 DNA reads TGCGCCAGCAGAAGATTCGGCACAGATACGCAGTATTTT. Translation: CASRRFGTDTQYF. The full variable domain, in which reference TRBV5-1 and TRBJ2-3 provide the parts outside the CDR3, is KAGVTQTPRYLIKTRGQQVTLSCSPISGHRSVSWYQQTPGQGLQFLFEYFSETQRNKGNFPGRFSGRQFSNSRSEMNVSTLELGDSALYLCASRRFGTDTQYFGPGTRLTVL.

The J gene is TRBJ2-5, the V gene TRBV6-1; no reliable D call. Per germline, CDR1 MNHNS and CDR2 SASEGT. The CDR3 is 16 amino acids. Between the trimmed V and J ends, which lost 6 bases and 2 bases, there was a span of 19 bases. The CDR3 loop reads CASSPQIWANQETQYF. CDR3 bases: TGTGCCAGCAGCCCGCAAATATGGGCTAATCAAGAGACCCAGTACTTC.

This clonotype was observed many times. DNA of the CDR3: TGTGCCAGCAGTTCTCCCGGGACAGGGTATGGCTACACCTTC. It is translated as CASSSPGTGYGYTF. This rearrangement joins TRBV27 to TRBJ1-2, with TRBD1 matching over 9 bases. Trimming cost V 4 bases and J 5 bases; bases outside gene matches: 5. The CDR3 sequence is 14 residues long. CDR1 and CDR2 from the germline V gene are MNHEY and SMNVEV (reference sequence).

This sequence joins TRBV20-1 and TRBJ2-1; 7 nucleotides line up with TRBD2. The J call could be wrong; TRBJ2-7 is a better fit for the DNA end. Germline values: CDR1 DFQATT, CDR2 SNEGSKA (reference sequence). The CDR3 has 15 residues. CDR3 loop: CSARRAGLSYNEQYF. For the CDR3, the DNA is TGCAGTGCTAGAAGAGCGGGGCTCTCCTACAATGAGCAGTACTTC.

This clonotype was detected many times. V gene TRBV29-1 combines with J gene TRBJ2-7; D remains ambiguous. CDR3 length equals 12 residues. V lost 4 bases and J lost 4, with 11 bases in between. Germline lookup yields CDR1 SQVTM and CDR2 ANQGSEA. The CDR3 here is CSVAPTAYEQYF. In DNA, the CDR3 is TGCAGCGTTGCCCCTACGGCGTACGAGCAGTACTTC.

This clonotype was recorded a few times. The genes are TRBV4-1 and TRBJ2-1; 10 bases fit TRBD2. The germline V gene encodes CDR1 MGHRA and CDR2 YSYEKL. The CDR3 contains 21 residues. Trimming cost V 0 bases and J 3 bases; bases outside gene matches: 17. The CDR3 DNA sequence: TGCGCCAGCAGCCAAGATTTGGCTAGCGGGGGAGTGAACTCTATCTACAATGAGCAGTTCTTC. Protein sequence: CASSQDLASGGVNSIYNEQFF.

J is TRBJ2-1 and V is TRBV20-1; perhaps TRBD1 as D (6 bases). The better agreement between TRBJ2-7 and the DNA end casts doubt on the J call. Germline loops: CDR1 DFQATT, CDR2 SNEGSKA (reference sequence). This CDR3 comprises 12 residues. CDR3 protein: CSGRTVLYEQYF. CDR3 sequence (DNA): TGCAGTGGTAGGACAGTCCTATACGAGCAGTACTTC.

This rearrangement joins TRBV20-1 to TRBJ2-5; D is unclear. CDR1 DFQATT and CDR2 SNEGSKA come from the germline V gene (reference sequence). CDR3 size: 12 residues. V shed 5 bases and J shed 5 bases, with 12 bases lying between them. DNA for the CDR3: TGCAGTGCTCCCTTTGCCCGGGAGACCCAGTACTTC. Translating it yields CSAPFARETQYF.

This clonotype was picked up a small number of times. J is TRBJ1-5 and V is TRBV20-1, with D perhaps matching TRBD1 (6 bases). The CDR3 has 15 residues. Deletions cut 2 bases from V and 5 bases from J, with 16 bases between. In germline, CDR1 is DFQATT, CDR2 SNEGSKA (reference sequence). This chain's CDR3 is CSARFWGARYQPQHF. CDR3 DNA sequence: TGCAGTGCTAGATTCTGGGGGGCGCGATATCAGCCCCAGCATTTT.

In its sample, this clonotype was seen many times. The V and J genes are TRBV29-1 and TRBJ1-2; 8 nucleotides line up with TRBD1. From germline, CDR1 is SQVTM and CDR2 ANQGSEA. CDR3 size: 11 residues. The J segment lost 5 bases and the V segment lost 5 bases, leaving 1 base of the junction unmatched. For the CDR3, the DNA is TGCAGCGTTCAGGGGGCTTATGGCTACACCTTC. As protein: CSVQGAYGYTF.

V gene TRBV20-1 combines with J gene TRBJ2-5, with a weak D call TRBD1 (5 bases). TRBJ2-7 matches the DNA end more closely, so the J call is doubtful. This CDR3 has 15 amino acids. Looked up from germline, CDR1 is DFQATT and CDR2 is SNEGSKA (reference sequence). The CDR3 is CSASLGVRPPFEQYF. CDR3 nucleotides: TGCAGTGCTAGCTTAGGGGTGAGACCCCCCTTCGAGCAGTACTTC.

V and J are TRBV6-5 and TRBJ1-2, with a tentative D call TRBD1 (5 bases). Trimming removed 2 bases at V and 4 bases at J, with 14 bases between. Germline values: CDR1 MNHEY, CDR2 SVGAGI. The CDR3 extends over 15 amino acids. CDR3 DNA: TGTGCCAGCAGTTACCCGCGGCAGGGAGTCTATGGCTACACCTTC. The encoded protein is CASSYPRQGVYGYTF.

This clonotype occurred a few times. The rearrangement joins TRBV27 to TRBJ2-1, with 11 bases matching TRBD2. Unmatched junction bases numbered 7, after V lost 9 bases and J lost 0 bases. From germline, CDR1 is MNHEY and CDR2 SMNVEV (reference sequence). This CDR3 is built from 16 residues. The CDR3 reads CARETGTSGSYNEQFF. In DNA, the CDR3 is TGTGCCAGGGAAACCGGGACTAGCGGCTCCTACAATGAGCAGTTCTTC.

This clonotype was counted a few times. The chain combines TRBV21-1 with TRBJ1-2. TRBV21-1 is noted as a pseudogene. The CDR3 loop spans 12 amino acids. For the CDR3, the DNA is TGTGCCAGCAAGGGCCGGTGCTATGGCTACACCTTC. Translated, it gives CASKGRCYGYTF.

A few counts support this clonotype. Here the CDR3 DNA reads TGTGCCAGCAGTTTTCAGGTTGGGGGCTACACCTTC. As protein: CASSFQVGGYTF. The chain has TRBV12-3 or TRBV12-4 and TRBJ1-2; no clear D. The CDR3 runs 12 residues. Trimming shortened V by 3 bases and J by 8 bases, and 10 bases separated the two germline ends.